This T cell receptor (beta chain) was identified during a study of CD8 T cells in Susac syndrome. Looking at the study overall: At the time of blood draw, patients with Susac syndrome were therapy-naive, receiving corticosteroids, or receiving intravenous immunoglobulin alone. Study outcomes and limitations: As acknowledged by the study, its TCR sequencing and HLA analysis included a relatively small number of individuals.

This CDR3 region has 14 residues. The germline V gene has CDR1 SEHNR and CDR2 FQNEAQ (reference sequence). V gave up 6 bases and J gave up 2 bases, with 13 bases separating them. FACS was used to enrich TEMRA cells, whereas the CD8+ and CD4+ T cells were obtained by negative isolation. Turning to this clonotype: Its specificity is not known.

Random hexamers were used to reverse transcribe an amount of about 0.45 to 1 ug RNA. Amplification of TCR beta CDR3 was carried out by immunoSEQ multiplex PCR, which covered 54 Vbeta and 13 Jbeta segments. TCRdb recomputed calls from the immunoSEQ multiplex PCR reads with MiXCR, one row per CDR3 protein. The sample lists about 180,000 distinct CDR3 sequences, roughly 94% occurring once. The genes are TRBV7-9 and TRBJ2-5; possibly TRBD2 for D (5 bases). The sequence was obtained from a human donor with Susac syndrome. Sequencing was performed on CD4+ T cells from PBMCs. The CDR3 DNA follows: TGTGCCAGCAGATCAGGCCGGGGACAAGAGACCCAGTACTTC. Its protein is CASRSGRGQETQYF.